This TCR beta chain was identified in a study of blood T cells in healthy people across ages. Peripheral blood from each donor was collected in a volume of approximately 10 milliliters. Every sample yielded at least 6.5 million isolated PBMCs. The CDR3 consists of 14 residues. Trimming shortened V by 3 bases and J by 5 bases, and 15 bases separated the two germline ends. Germline CDR1 and CDR2: SQVTM and ANQGSEA. Alongside a J-beta primer mix, a sample-barcoded 5' primer served in a second PCR lasting about 7 to 12 cycles. MiXCR, run by TCRdb on the 5' RACE reads, gives a single entry per CDR3 protein. The table has 600,000 to 1,000,000 distinct CDR3 sequences, about three fifths seen once. Broader study findings: Researchers judged that diversity estimates from one million T cells fell short of true values.

A remark on this clonotype: What it binds is unknown.

The V call is TRBV29-1, the J call TRBJ2-3, with a weak D call TRBD1 (6 bases). Material for sequencing was blood. This TCR was sampled from a man between 25 and 39 years old in good health. Here the CDR3 reads CSVEEGTWEDTQYF. For the CDR3, the DNA is TGCAGCGTTGAGGAAGGGACATGGGAAGATACGCAGTATTTT.